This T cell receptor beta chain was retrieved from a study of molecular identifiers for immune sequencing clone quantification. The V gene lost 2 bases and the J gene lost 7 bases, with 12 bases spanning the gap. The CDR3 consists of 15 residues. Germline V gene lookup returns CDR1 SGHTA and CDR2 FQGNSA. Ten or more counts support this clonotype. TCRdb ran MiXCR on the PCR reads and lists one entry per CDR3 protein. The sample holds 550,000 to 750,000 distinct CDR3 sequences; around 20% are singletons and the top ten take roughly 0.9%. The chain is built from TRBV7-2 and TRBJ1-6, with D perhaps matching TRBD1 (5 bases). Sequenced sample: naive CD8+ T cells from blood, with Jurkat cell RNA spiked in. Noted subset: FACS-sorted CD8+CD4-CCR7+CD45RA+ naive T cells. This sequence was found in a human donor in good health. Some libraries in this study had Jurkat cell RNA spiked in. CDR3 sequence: CASSLTRDSNSPLHF. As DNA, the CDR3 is TGTGCCAGCAGCTTAACCCGCGACAGCAATTCACCCCTCCACTTT.